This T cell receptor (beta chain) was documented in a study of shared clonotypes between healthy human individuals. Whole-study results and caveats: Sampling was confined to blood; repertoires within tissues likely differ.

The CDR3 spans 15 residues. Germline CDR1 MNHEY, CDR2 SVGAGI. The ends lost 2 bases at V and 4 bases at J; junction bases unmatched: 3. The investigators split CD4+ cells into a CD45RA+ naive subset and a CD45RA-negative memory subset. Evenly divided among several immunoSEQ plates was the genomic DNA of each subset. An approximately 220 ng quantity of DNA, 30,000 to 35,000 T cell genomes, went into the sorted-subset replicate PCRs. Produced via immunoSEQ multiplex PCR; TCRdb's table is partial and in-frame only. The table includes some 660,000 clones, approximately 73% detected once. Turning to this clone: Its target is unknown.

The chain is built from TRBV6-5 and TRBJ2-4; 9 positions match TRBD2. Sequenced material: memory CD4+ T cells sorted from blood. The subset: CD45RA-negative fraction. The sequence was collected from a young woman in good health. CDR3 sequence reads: CASSYGGGGKNIQYF. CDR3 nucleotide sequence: TGTGCCAGCAGTTACGGCGGGGGGGGAAAAAACATTCAGTACTTC.